A selection of T cell receptor beta chains follows, all from one sample in a study of cytomegalovirus exposure and HLA in healthy donors. Produced via immunoSEQ multiplex PCR; TCRdb's table is partial and in-frame only. The data hold 100,000 or so clones, with 80% observed a single time. The sample taken for sequencing was PBMCs. The source is a man aged 18 to 30 in good health and CMV-seronegative. Each CDR3 is given with its conserved first and last residue. Fields, in order: D gene, V gene, J gene, clone size, CDR3 DNA, CDR3 protein. D genes are given only for firm matches. Clone size, where shown, is once, few, many, or a class for clones that have expanded.

d_call: TRBD1
v_call: TRBV9
j_call: TRBJ1-2
clone_size: NA
cdr3_nt: TGTGCCAGCAGCGAACAGGGGGCTTCCTATGGCTACACCTTC
cdr3_aa: CASSEQGASYGYTF

d_call: TRBD1
v_call: TRBV11-3
j_call: TRBJ2-3
clone_size: NA
cdr3_nt: TGTGCCAGCAGCTTAGCGGGACAGGGGCCAGATACGCAGTATTTT
cdr3_aa: CASSLAGQGPDTQYF

d_call: NA
v_call: TRBV19
j_call: TRBJ1-4
clone_size: few
cdr3_nt: TGTGCCAGTAGTATGCCAGGGGAGACTAATGAAAAACTGTTTTTT
cdr3_aa: CASSMPGETNEKLFF

d_call: NA
v_call: TRBV6-5
j_call: TRBJ1-2
clone_size: NA
cdr3_nt: TGTGCCAGCAGAGACAGGACGGGAGGCTACACCTTC
cdr3_aa: CASRDRTGGYTF

d_call: NA
v_call: TRBV4-1
j_call: TRBJ1-2
clone_size: NA
cdr3_nt: TGCGCCAGCAGGGTCTCCGGGACAAAGGACGGTGGCTACACCTTC
cdr3_aa: CASRVSGTKDGGYTF

d_call: NA
v_call: TRBV21-1
j_call: TRBJ2-5
clone_size: NA
cdr3_nt: TGTGCCAGGACAGGAGAAGAGACCCAGTACTTC
cdr3_aa: CARTGEETQYF

d_call: TRBD1
v_call: TRBV15
j_call: TRBJ1-5
clone_size: NA
cdr3_nt: TGTGCCACCACCATTGGGGTTGGGACAGGCAATCAGCCCCAGCATTTT
cdr3_aa: CATTIGVGTGNQPQHF

d_call: NA
v_call: TRBV7-8
j_call: TRBJ1-6
clone_size: NA
cdr3_nt: TGTGCCAGCAGCATAACAGGGAGAGGATCACCCCTCCACTTT
cdr3_aa: CASSITGRGSPLHF

d_call: NA
v_call: TRBV28
j_call: TRBJ1-6
clone_size: NA
cdr3_nt: TGTGCCAGCAGCCAAGCTAATTCACCCCTCCACTTT
cdr3_aa: CASSQANSPLHF

d_call: NA
v_call: TRBV28
j_call: TRBJ1-2
clone_size: once
cdr3_nt: TGTGCCACCCTGATGCAGGGCTGGGGTGGCTACACCTTC
cdr3_aa: CATLMQGWGGYTF

d_call: NA
v_call: TRBV7-9
j_call: TRBJ2-1
clone_size: once
cdr3_nt: TGTGCCAGCAGCCCCTCGGAGAAGAAATATTCCAATGAGCAGTTCTTC
cdr3_aa: CASSPSEKKYSNEQFF

d_call: TRBD2
v_call: TRBV7-6
j_call: TRBJ2-5
clone_size: NA
cdr3_nt: TGTGCCAGCAGCTCCGCCGCGGGAGGGCAAGAGACCCAGTACTTC
cdr3_aa: CASSSAAGGQETQYF

d_call: NA
v_call: TRBV6-5
j_call: TRBJ2-3
clone_size: few
cdr3_nt: TGTGCCAGCAGAGGAACAGTTAGCACAGATACGCAGTATTTT
cdr3_aa: CASRGTVSTDTQYF

d_call: TRBD1
v_call: TRBV7-6
j_call: TRBJ2-7
clone_size: NA
cdr3_nt: TGTGCCTCCGGGGACAGCTCCTACGAGCAGTACTTC
cdr3_aa: CASGDSSYEQYF

d_call: NA
v_call: TRBV19
j_call: TRBJ2-5
clone_size: NA
cdr3_nt: TGTGCCAGTAGTACCGACAGACAAGAGACCCAGTACTTC
cdr3_aa: CASSTDRQETQYF

d_call: TRBD1
v_call: TRBV7-2
j_call: TRBJ2-7
clone_size: NA
cdr3_nt: TGTGCCAGCAGCCTTCAAGGCCAGGGGGCAGGCGAGCAGTACTTC
cdr3_aa: CASSLQGQGAGEQYF

d_call: NA
v_call: TRBV15
j_call: TRBJ1-2
clone_size: few
cdr3_nt: TGTGCCACCAGCAGGAGAGGAGGGTTGCATGGCTACACCTTC
cdr3_aa: CATSRRGGLHGYTF

d_call: TRBD1
v_call: TRBV28
j_call: TRBJ1-6
clone_size: NA
cdr3_nt: TGTGCCAGCAGCCCAGACAGGGAAACTTCACCCCTCCACTTT
cdr3_aa: CASSPDRETSPLHF

d_call: NA
v_call: TRBV2
j_call: TRBJ2-5
clone_size: once
cdr3_nt: TGTGCCAGCAGTGCGGGGGAAGAGACCCAGTACTTC
cdr3_aa: CASSAGEETQYF

d_call: TRBD2
v_call: TRBV9
j_call: TRBJ2-1
clone_size: NA
cdr3_nt: TGTGCCAGCAGCGTAGGAGCGGGGGTAACCTACAATGAGCAGTTCTTC
cdr3_aa: CASSVGAGVTYNEQFF

d_call: TRBD1
v_call: TRBV29-1
j_call: TRBJ2-2
clone_size: NA
cdr3_nt: TGCAGCGTTGAAGTTTGGGGGGCGGACAGGGCGGCCACCGGGGAGCTGTTTTTT
cdr3_aa: CSVEVWGADRAATGELFF

d_call: NA
v_call: TRBV5-4
j_call: TRBJ2-6
clone_size: NA
cdr3_nt: TGTGCCAGCAGCTCCCGCGGGGCTGGGGCCAACGTCCTGACTTTC
cdr3_aa: CASSSRGAGANVLTF

d_call: NA
v_call: TRBV27
j_call: TRBJ1-1
clone_size: NA
cdr3_nt: TGTGCCAGCAGTTTAGGGGCAGGCGTTAGGACTGAAGCTTTCTTT
cdr3_aa: CASSLGAGVRTEAFF

d_call: NA
v_call: TRBV18
j_call: TRBJ2-6
clone_size: NA
cdr3_nt: TGTGCCAGCTCACCACCCAGCTCTGGGGCCAACGTCCTGACTTTC
cdr3_aa: CASSPPSSGANVLTF

d_call: NA
v_call: TRBV30
j_call: TRBJ2-5
clone_size: NA
cdr3_nt: TGTGCCTGGACGCGAGGGCAGGGGGAGACCCAGTACTTC
cdr3_aa: CAWTRGQGETQYF

d_call: NA
v_call: TRBV6-6
j_call: TRBJ2-7
clone_size: NA
cdr3_nt: TGTGCCAGCAGTTACTCAGCCACCTACTACGAGCAGTACTTC
cdr3_aa: CASSYSATYYEQYF

d_call: TRBD2
v_call: TRBV9
j_call: TRBJ2-5
clone_size: once
cdr3_nt: TGTGCCAGCAGCGTAGCTGCGGGGGGGCAGCTTGAGACCCAGTACTTC
cdr3_aa: CASSVAAGGQLETQYF

d_call: NA
v_call: TRBV9
j_call: TRBJ1-1
clone_size: few
cdr3_nt: TGTGCCAGCAGCGTAGCGAGAAACACTGAAGCTTTCTTT
cdr3_aa: CASSVARNTEAFF

d_call: NA
v_call: TRBV5-1
j_call: TRBJ1-2
clone_size: NA
cdr3_nt: TGCGCCAGCAGCTTGGCCTTGGAAAAGGGGTATGGCTACACCTTC
cdr3_aa: CASSLALEKGYGYTF

d_call: NA
v_call: TRBV27
j_call: TRBJ2-3
clone_size: NA
cdr3_nt: TGTGCCAGCAGTTTATCGATCAGGGGATATACGCAGTATTTT
cdr3_aa: CASSLSIRGYTQYF

d_call: NA
v_call: TRBV10-3
j_call: TRBJ2-4
clone_size: NA
cdr3_nt: TGTGCCATCAGTGAGTCGGAAGGGAGTGGCATTCAGTACTTC
cdr3_aa: CAISESEGSGIQYF

d_call: NA
v_call: TRBV5-1
j_call: TRBJ1-1
clone_size: NA
cdr3_nt: TGCGCCAGCAGCTTGGACAGCCTCGGCACTGAAGCTTTCTTT
cdr3_aa: CASSLDSLGTEAFF

d_call: TRBD1
v_call: TRBV19
j_call: TRBJ1-5
clone_size: NA
cdr3_nt: TGTGCCAGTAGTCTGGGACAGGGGCTCAATCAGCCCCAGCATTTT
cdr3_aa: CASSLGQGLNQPQHF

d_call: TRBD1
v_call: TRBV5-1
j_call: TRBJ2-3
clone_size: NA
cdr3_nt: TGCGCCAGCAGCTTGGACAGGGGCCCCACAGATACGCAGTATTTT
cdr3_aa: CASSLDRGPTDTQYF

d_call: NA
v_call: TRBV5-1
j_call: TRBJ1-1
clone_size: NA
cdr3_nt: TGCGCCAGCAGCTCTGGACACCGGAACACTGAAGCTTTCTTT
cdr3_aa: CASSSGHRNTEAFF

d_call: NA
v_call: TRBV10-2
j_call: TRBJ2-3
clone_size: NA
cdr3_nt: TGCGCCAGCAGGACCTCTCTAGAGTCACCTGATACGCAGTATTTT
cdr3_aa: CASRTSLESPDTQYF

d_call: NA
v_call: TRBV10-3
j_call: TRBJ1-5
clone_size: NA
cdr3_nt: TGTGCCATCAGTGAGTCGACAGCTAGCAATCAGCCCCAGCATTTT
cdr3_aa: CAISESTASNQPQHF